One and the same sample provided the 4 T cell receptor beta chains below, sequenced in a study of T cell responses to AZD1222 COVID-19 vaccine. Data came from immunoSEQ multiplex PCR; TCRdb stores just in-frame clones and leaves some out. Seen here are around 99,000 clones, nearly 90% observed once, and the top ten hold roughly 12%. Specimen: peripheral blood, collected on day 0 of MenACWY control vaccination. All receptors come from an adult in good health.

Only a few counts were recorded for this clone. V and J are TRBV19 and TRBJ2-1; D call uncertain. Germline-derived CDR1 and CDR2 are LNHDA and SQIVND (reference sequence). This CDR3 comprises 15 residues. With 2 bases removed from V and 0 bases from J, the gap between germline ends came to 8 bases. The chain's CDR3 is CASSIRWDSYNEQFF. The CDR3 DNA sequence: TGTGCCAGTAGTATACGGTGGGACTCCTACAATGAGCAGTTCTTC.

This clone was recorded once. The rearrangement links TRBV3-1 (or the pseudogene TRBV3-2) to TRBJ1-5, with D perhaps matching TRBD1 (6 bases). The CDR3 sequence is 14 residues long. In germline, CDR1 is LGHDT, CDR2 YNNKEL (reference sequence). V lost 0 bases to trimming and J lost 6 bases, with 9 bases between them. The DNA of the CDR3 is TGTGCCAGCAGCCAAGATCGGGGGCGTCAGCCCCAGCATTTT. This translates into CASSQDRGRQPQHF.

The rearrangement links TRBV3-1 (or the pseudogene TRBV3-2) to TRBJ2-1; D perhaps matches TRBD1 (6 bases). The CDR3 consists of 14 residues. CDR1 is LGHDT, CDR2 YNNKEL, per germline (reference sequence). Trimming removed 7 bases at V and 8 bases at J, with 18 bases between. Written as DNA, the CDR3 is TGTGCCAGCAAAACCTCCAGGGGCGGCGATGAGCAGTTCTTC. This gives the protein CASKTSRGGDEQFF.

The chain links TRBV12-3 or TRBV12-4 to TRBJ1-2, with D perhaps TRBD1 (5 bases). The germline V and J ends were trimmed by 5 bases and 3 bases, with 10 bases remaining between them. This CDR3 is built from 13 residues. CDR3 sequence reads: CASSPQEHYGYTF. Written as DNA, the CDR3 is TGTGCCAGCAGTCCACAGGAACACTATGGCTACACCTTC.